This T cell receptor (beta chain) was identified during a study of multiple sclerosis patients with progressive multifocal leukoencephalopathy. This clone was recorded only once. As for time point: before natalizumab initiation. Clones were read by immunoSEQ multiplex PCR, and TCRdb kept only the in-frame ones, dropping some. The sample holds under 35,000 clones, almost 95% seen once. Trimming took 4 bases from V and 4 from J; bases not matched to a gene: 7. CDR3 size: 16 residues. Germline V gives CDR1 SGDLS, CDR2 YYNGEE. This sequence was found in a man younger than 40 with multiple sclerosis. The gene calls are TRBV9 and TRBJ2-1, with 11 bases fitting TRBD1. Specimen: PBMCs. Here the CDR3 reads CASSLTGTGGYNEQFF. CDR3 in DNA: TGTGCCAGCAGCCTTACCGGGACAGGGGGGTACAATGAGCAGTTCTTC.